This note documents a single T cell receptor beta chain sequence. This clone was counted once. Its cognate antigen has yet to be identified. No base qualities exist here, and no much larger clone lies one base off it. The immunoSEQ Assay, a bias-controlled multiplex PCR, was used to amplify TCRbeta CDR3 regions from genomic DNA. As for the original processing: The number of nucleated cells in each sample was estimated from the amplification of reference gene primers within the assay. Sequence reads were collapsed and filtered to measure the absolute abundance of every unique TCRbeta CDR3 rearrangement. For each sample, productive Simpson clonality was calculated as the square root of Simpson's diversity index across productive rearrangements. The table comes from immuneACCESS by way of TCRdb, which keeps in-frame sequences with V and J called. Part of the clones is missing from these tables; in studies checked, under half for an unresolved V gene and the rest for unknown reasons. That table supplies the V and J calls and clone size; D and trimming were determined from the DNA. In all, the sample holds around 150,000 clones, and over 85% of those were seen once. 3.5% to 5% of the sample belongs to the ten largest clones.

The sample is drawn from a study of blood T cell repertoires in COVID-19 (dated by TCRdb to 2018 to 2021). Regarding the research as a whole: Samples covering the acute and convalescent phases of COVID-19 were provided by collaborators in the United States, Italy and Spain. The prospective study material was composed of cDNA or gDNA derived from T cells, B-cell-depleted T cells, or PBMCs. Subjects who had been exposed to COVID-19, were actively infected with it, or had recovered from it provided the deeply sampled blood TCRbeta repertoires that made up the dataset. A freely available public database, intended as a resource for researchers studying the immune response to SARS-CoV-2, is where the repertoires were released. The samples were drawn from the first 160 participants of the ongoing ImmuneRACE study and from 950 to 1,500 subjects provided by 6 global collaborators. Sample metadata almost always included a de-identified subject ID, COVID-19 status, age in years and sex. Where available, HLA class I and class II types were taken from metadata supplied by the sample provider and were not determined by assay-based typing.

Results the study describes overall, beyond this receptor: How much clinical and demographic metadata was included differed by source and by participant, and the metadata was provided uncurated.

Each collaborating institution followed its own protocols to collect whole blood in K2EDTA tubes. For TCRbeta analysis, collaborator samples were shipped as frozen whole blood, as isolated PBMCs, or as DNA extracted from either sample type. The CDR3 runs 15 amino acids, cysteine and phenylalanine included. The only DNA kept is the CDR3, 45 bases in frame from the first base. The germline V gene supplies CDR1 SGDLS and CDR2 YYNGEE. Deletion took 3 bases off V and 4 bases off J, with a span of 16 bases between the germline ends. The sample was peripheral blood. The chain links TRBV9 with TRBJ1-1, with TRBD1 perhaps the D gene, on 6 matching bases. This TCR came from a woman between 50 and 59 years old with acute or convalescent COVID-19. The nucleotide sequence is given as TGTGCCAGCAGCGCCCAGGACAGTTTCAGCACTGAAGCTTTCTTT. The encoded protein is CASSAQDSFSTEAFF.